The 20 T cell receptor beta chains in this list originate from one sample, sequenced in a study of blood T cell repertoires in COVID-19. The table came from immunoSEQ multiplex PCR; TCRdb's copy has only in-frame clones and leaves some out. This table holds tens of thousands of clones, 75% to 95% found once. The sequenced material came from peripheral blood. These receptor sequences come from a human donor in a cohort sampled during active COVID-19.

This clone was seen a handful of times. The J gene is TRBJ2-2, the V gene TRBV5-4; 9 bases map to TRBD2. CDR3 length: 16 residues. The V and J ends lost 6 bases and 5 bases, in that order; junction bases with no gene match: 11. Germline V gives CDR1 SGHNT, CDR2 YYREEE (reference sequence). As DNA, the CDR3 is TGTGCCAGCACCCCCGGTAGCGGGAGCTTGACCGGGGAGCTGTTTTTT. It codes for CASTPGSGSLTGELFF.

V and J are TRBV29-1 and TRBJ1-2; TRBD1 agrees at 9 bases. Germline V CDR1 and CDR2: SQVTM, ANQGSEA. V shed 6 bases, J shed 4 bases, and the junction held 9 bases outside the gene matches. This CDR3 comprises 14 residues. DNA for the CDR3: TGCAGCGTAGACCGGGACAGGGAAACCTATGGCTACACCTTC. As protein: CSVDRDRETYGYTF.

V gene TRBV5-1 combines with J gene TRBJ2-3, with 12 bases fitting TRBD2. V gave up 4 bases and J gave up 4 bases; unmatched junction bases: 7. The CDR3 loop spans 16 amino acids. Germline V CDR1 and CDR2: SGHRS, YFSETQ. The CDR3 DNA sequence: TGCGCCAGCAGCCCCTCCCTAGCGGGAGGGGCAGATACGCAGTATTTT. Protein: CASSPSLAGGADTQYF.

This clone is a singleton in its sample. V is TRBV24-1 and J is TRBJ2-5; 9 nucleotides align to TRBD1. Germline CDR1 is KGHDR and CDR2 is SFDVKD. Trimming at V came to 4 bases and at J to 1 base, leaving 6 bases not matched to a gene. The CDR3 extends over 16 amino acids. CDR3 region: CATSDWGTGTQETQYF. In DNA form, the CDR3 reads TGTGCCACCAGTGACTGGGGGACAGGGACCCAAGAGACCCAGTACTTC.

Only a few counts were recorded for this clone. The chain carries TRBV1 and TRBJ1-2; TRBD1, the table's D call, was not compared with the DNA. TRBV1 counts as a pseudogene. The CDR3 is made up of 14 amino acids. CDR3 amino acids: CTSTYDRVLVSYTF. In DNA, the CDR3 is TGCACCAGCACCTACGACAGGGTATTAGTGAGCTACACCTTC.

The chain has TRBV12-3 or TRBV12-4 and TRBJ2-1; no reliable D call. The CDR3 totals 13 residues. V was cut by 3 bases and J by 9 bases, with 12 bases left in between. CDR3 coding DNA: TGTGCCAGCAGTTTCTACACAGTTATTGAGCAGTTCTTC. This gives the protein CASSFYTVIEQFF.

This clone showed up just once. The CDR3 is CASSPGIPRSGTNEKLFF. The CDR3 bases are TGTGCCAGCTCACCAGGGATCCCCCGCTCAGGGACTAATGAAAAACTGTTTTTT. V is TRBV18 and J is TRBJ1-4; tentative D call: TRBD1 (5 bases). There are 18 residues in the CDR3. Deletions cut 2 bases from V and 2 bases from J, with 18 bases between. CDR1 and CDR2 (germline): KGHSH, LQKENI.

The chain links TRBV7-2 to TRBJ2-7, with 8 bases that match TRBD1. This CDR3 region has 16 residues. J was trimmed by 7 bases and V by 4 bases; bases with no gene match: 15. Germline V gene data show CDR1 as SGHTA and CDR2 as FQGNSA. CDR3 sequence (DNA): TGTGCCAGCAGCTCCTCCTTTGACAGGGGTTCTGGAGAGCAGTACTTC. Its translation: CASSSSFDRGSGEQYF. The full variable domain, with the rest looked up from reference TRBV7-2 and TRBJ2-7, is GAGVSQSPSNKVTEKGKDVELRCDPISGHTALYWYRQSLGQGLEFLIYFQGNSAPDKSGLPSDRFSAERTGGSVSTLTIQRTQQEDSAVYLCASSSSFDRGSGEQYFGPGTRLTVT.

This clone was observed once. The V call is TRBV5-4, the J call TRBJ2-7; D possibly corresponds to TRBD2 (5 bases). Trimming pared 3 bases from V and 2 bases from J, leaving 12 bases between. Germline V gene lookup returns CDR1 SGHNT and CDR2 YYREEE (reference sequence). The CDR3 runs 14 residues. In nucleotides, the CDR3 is TGTGCCAGCAGCTATAACGGGGAAACCTACGAGCAGTACTTC. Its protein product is CASSYNGETYEQYF.

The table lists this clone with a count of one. The CDR3 sequence is CASSPRAGGGETQYF. In DNA, the CDR3 is TGCGCCAGCAGCCCCCGAGCGGGGGGGGGAGAGACCCAGTACTTC. The V and J genes are TRBV5-1 and TRBJ2-5; 10 positions agree with TRBD2. After removal of 4 bases from V and 4 bases from J, the junction contained 7 bases not matched to a gene. This CDR3 spans 15 amino acids. Germline loops: CDR1 SGHRS, CDR2 YFSETQ.

The CDR3 spells CSASTSGRQGELFF. The CDR3 coding sequence is TGCAGTGCTAGTACTAGCGGGAGGCAGGGGGAGCTGTTTTTT. The chain is built from TRBV20-1 and TRBJ2-2; 12 nucleotides match TRBD2. Germline V gene data show CDR1 as DFQATT and CDR2 as SNEGSKA (reference sequence). Trimming took 3 bases from V and 8 from J; bases not matched to a gene: 4. The CDR3 totals 14 residues.

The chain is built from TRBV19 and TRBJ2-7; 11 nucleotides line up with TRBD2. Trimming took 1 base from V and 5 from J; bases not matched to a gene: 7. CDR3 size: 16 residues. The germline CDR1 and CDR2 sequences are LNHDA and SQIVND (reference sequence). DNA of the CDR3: TGTGCCAGTAGTATAGTGGCTAGCGGGAGGAGAGACGAGCAGTACTTC. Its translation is CASSIVASGRRDEQYF. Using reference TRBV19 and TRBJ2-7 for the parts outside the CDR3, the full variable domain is DGGITQSPKYLFRKEGQNVTLSCEQNLNHDAMYWYRQDPGQGLRLIYYSQIVNDFQKGDIAEGYSVSREKKESFPLTVTSAQKNPTAFYLCASSIVASGRRDEQYFGPGTRLTVT.

Here the CDR3 reads CASSNGQGHNEQFF. The CDR3 DNA sequence: TGTGCCAGCAGCAACGGACAGGGTCACAATGAGCAGTTCTTC. The chain combines TRBV7-3 with TRBJ2-1; TRBD1 matches at 8 bases. The junction had 5 bases not matched to a gene; V was cut back by 5 bases and J by 5 bases. Germline-derived CDR1 and CDR2 are SGHTA and FQGTGA. CDR3 length equals 14 residues.

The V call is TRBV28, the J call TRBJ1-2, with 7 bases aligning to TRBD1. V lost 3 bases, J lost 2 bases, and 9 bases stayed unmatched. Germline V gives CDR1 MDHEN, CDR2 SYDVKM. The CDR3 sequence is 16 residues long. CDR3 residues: CASSFLIIGGNYGYTF. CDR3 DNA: TGTGCCAGCAGTTTTCTGATCATAGGGGGCAACTATGGCTACACCTTC.

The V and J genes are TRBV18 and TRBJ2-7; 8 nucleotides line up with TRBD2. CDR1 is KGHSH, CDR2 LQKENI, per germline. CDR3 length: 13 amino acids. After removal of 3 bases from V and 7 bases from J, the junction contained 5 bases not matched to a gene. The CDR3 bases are TGTGCCAGCTCACCGATGCTAGCGGGTGAGCAGTACTTC. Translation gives CASSPMLAGEQYF.

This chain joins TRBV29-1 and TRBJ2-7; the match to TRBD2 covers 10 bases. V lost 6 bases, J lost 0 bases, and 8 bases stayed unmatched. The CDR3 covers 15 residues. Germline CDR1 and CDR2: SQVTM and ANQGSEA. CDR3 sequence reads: CSVATGLAASYEQYF. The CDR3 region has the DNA TGCAGCGTGGCCACCGGACTAGCGGCCTCCTACGAGCAGTACTTC.

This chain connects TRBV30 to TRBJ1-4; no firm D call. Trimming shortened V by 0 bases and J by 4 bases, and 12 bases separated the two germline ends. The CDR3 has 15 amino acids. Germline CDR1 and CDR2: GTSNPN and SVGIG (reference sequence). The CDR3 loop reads CAWSVIRGSNEKLFF. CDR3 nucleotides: TGTGCCTGGAGTGTAATCCGGGGAAGTAATGAAAAACTGTTTTTT.

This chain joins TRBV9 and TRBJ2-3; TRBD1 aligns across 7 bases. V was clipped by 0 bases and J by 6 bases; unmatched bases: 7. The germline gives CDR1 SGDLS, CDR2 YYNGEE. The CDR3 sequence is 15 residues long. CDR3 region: CASSVESQGVDTQYF. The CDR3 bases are TGTGCCAGCAGCGTAGAGTCCCAGGGGGTGGATACGCAGTATTTT.

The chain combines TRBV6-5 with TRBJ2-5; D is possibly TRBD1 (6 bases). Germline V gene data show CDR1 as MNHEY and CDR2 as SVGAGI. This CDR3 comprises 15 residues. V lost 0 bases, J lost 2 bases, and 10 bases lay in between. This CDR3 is CASSYSTGQQETQYF. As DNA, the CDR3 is TGTGCCAGCAGTTACTCGACGGGACAACAAGAGACCCAGTACTTC.

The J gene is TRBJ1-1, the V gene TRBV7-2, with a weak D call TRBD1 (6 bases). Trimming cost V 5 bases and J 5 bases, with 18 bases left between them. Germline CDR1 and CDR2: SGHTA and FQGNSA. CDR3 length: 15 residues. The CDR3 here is CASSPKGGGSTEAFF. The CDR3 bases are TGTGCCAGCAGCCCCAAAGGGGGGGGGTCGACTGAAGCTTTCTTT.